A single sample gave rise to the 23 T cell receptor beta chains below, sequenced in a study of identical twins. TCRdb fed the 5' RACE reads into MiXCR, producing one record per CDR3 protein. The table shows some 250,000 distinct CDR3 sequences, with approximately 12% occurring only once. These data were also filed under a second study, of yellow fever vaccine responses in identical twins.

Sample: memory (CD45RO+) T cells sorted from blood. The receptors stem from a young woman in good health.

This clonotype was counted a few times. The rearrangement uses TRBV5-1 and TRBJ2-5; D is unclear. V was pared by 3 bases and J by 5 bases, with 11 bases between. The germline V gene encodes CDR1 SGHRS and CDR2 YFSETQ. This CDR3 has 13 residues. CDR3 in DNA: TGCGCCAGCAGCTGGAGTTCTCGGGAGACCCAGTACTTC. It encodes CASSWSSRETQYF.

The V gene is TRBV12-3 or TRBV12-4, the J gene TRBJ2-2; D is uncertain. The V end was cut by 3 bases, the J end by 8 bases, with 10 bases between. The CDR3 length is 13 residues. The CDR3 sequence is CASSFRLGGELFF. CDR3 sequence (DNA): TGTGCCAGCAGTTTTAGGTTGGGGGGGGAGCTGTTTTTT.

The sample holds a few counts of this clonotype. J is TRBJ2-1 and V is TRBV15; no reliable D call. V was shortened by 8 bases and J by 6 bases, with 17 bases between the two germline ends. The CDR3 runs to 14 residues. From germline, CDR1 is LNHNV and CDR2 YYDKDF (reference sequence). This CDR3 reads CATSPRAIGNEQFF. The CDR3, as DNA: TGTGCCACCTCCCCTCGGGCGATTGGCAATGAGCAGTTCTTC.

CDR3 DNA sequence: TGTGCCAGCAGCCCCCGTGAAAGGATGGAAAGCACAGATACGCAGTATTTT. Amino acid sequence: CASSPRERMESTDTQYF. The V gene is TRBV12-3 or TRBV12-4, the J gene TRBJ2-3; D not certain. The V and J ends lost 6 bases and 0 bases respectively, with 19 bases between them. CDR3 size: 17 residues.

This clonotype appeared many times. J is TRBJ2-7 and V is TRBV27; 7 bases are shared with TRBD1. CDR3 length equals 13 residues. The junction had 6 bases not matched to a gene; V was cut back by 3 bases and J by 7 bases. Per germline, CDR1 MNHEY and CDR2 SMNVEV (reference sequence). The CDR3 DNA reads TGTGCCAGCAGTTTGACCACAGGGGTTGAGCAGTACTTC. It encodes CASSLTTGVEQYF.

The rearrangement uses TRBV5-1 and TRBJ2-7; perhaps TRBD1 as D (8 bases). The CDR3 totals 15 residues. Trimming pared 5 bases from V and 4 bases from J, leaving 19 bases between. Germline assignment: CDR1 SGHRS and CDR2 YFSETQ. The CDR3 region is CASSWTGREWYEQYF. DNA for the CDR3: TGCGCCAGCAGTTGGACAGGGAGGGAGTGGTACGAGCAGTACTTC.

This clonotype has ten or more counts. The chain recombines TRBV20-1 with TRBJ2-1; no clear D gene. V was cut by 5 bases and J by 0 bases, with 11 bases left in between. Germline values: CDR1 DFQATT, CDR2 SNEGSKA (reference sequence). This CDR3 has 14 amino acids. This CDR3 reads CSAPDSNSYNEQFF. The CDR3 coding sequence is TGCAGTGCTCCAGATTCGAACTCCTACAATGAGCAGTTCTTC.

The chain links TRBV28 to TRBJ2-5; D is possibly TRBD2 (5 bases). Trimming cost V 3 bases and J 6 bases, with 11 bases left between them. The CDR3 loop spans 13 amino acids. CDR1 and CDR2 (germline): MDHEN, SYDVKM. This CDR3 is CASSLEAVKTQYF. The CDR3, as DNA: TGTGCCAGCAGTTTGGAGGCGGTGAAGACCCAGTACTTC.

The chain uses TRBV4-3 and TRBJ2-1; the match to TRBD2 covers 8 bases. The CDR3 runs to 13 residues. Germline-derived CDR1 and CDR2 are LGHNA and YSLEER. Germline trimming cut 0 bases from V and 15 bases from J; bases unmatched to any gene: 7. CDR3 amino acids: CASSQDPSGSLFF. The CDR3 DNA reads TGCGCCAGCAGCCAAGATCCGAGCGGGAGTTTGTTCTTC.

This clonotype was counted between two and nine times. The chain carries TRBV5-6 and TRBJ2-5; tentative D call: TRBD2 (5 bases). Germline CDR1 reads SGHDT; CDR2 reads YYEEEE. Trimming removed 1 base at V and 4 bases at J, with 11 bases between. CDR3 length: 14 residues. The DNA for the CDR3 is TGTGCCAGCAGCTTGCGGGGATGGGGAGAGACCCAGTACTTC. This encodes CASSLRGWGETQYF. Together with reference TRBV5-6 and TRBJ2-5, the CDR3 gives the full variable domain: DAGVTQSPTHLIKTRGQQVTLRCSPKSGHDTVSWYQQALGQGPQFIFQYYEEEERQRGNFPDRFSGHQFPNYSSELNVNALLLGDSALYLCASSLRGWGETQYFGPGTRLLVL.

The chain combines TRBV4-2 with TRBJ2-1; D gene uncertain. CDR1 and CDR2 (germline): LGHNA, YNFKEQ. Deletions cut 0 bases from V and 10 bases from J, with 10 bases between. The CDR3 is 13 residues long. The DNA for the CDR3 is TGTGCCAGCAGCCAAGATGGGGTAGACGAGCAGTTCTTC. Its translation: CASSQDGVDEQFF.

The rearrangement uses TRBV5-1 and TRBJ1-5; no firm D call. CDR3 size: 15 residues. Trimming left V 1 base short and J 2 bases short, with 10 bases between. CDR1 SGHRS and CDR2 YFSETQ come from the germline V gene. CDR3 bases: TGCGCCAGCAGCTTGTCCGGGGATGGCAATCAGCCCCAGCATTTT. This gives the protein CASSLSGDGNQPQHF.

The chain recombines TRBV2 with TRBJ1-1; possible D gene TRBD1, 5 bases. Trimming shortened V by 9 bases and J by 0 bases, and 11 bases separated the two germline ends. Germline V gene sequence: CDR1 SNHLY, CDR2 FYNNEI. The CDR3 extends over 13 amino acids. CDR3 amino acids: CASGAGMNTEAFF. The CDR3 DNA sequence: TGTGCCAGTGGGGCAGGGATGAACACTGAAGCTTTCTTT. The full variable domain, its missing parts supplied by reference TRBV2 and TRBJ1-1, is EPEVTQTPSHQVTQMGQEVILRCVPISNHLYFYWYRQILGQKVEFLVSFYNNEISEKSEIFDDQFSVERPDGSNFTLKIRSTKLEDSAMYFCASGAGMNTEAFFGQGTRLTVV.

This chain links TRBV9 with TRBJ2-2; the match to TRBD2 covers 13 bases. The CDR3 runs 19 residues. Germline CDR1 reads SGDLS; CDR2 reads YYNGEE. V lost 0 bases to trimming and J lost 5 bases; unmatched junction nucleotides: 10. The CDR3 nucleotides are TGTGCCAGCAGCGTAGGGACTAGCGGGGGTAGACTTGGGACCGGGGAGCTGTTTTTT. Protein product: CASSVGTSGGRLGTGELFF.

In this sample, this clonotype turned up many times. CDR3 protein: CASSGTANTGELFF. In DNA, the CDR3 is TGTGCCAGCTCCGGGACAGCAAACACCGGGGAGCTGTTTTTT. The chain couples TRBV6-1 to TRBJ2-2, with 7 bases that match TRBD1. The ends lost 8 bases at V and 2 bases at J; junction bases unmatched: 5. Germline V gene sequence: CDR1 MNHNS, CDR2 SASEGT. The CDR3 has 14 amino acids.

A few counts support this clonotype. CDR3 loop: CASSSPWTSGRETQYF. The DNA of the CDR3 is TGTGCCAGCAGTTCCCCTTGGACTAGCGGGAGAGAGACCCAGTACTTC. V gene TRBV28 combines with J gene TRBJ2-5, with TRBD2 matching 13 bases. The germline gives CDR1 MDHEN, CDR2 SYDVKM. This CDR3 region has 16 residues. V was clipped by 4 bases and J by 4 bases; unmatched bases: 6.

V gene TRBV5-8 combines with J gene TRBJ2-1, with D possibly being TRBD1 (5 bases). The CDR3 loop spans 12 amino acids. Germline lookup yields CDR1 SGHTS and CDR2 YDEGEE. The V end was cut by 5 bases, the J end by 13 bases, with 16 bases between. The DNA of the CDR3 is TGTGCCAGCAGGCCAGGGTGGGGTAGTCAGTTCTTC. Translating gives CASRPGWGSQFF.

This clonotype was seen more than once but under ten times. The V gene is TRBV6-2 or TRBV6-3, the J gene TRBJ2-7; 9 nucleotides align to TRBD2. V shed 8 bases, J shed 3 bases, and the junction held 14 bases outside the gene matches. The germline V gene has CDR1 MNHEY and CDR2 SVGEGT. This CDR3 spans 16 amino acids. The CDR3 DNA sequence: TGTGCCAGCGCCAGCGGGAGGAACCCCAAACTCTACGAGCAGTACTTC. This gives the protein CASASGRNPKLYEQYF.

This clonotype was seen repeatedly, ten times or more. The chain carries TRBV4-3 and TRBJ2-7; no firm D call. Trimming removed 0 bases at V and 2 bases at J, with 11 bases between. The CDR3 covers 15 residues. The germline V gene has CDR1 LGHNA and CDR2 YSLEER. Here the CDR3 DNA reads TGCGCCAGCAGCCAAGAGCAGCGCCCTCCCTACGAGCAGTACTTC. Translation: CASSQEQRPPYEQYF.

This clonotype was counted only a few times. In DNA, the CDR3 is TGCGCCAGCAGCTCCCCGGAGGGTGGGCAAGAGACCCAGTACTTC. It specifies CASSSPEGGQETQYF. The chain links TRBV5-1 to TRBJ2-5; perhaps TRBD2 as D (6 bases). V gave up 3 bases and J gave up 2 bases, with 14 bases separating them. This CDR3 is 15 amino acids long. Germline CDR1 reads SGHRS; CDR2 reads YFSETQ.

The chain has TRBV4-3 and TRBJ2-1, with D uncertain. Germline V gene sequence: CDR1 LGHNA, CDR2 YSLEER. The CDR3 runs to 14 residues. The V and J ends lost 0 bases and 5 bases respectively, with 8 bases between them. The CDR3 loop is CASSQDSRNNEQFF. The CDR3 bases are TGCGCCAGCAGCCAAGATTCCCGAAACAATGAGCAGTTCTTC.

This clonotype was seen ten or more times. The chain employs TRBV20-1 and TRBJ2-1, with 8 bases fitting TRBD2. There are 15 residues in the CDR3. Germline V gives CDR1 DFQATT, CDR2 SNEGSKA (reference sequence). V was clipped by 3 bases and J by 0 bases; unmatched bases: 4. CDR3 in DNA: TGCAGTGCTAGGGGCCTAGCGGGCTCCTACAATGAGCAGTTCTTC. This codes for CSARGLAGSYNEQFF.

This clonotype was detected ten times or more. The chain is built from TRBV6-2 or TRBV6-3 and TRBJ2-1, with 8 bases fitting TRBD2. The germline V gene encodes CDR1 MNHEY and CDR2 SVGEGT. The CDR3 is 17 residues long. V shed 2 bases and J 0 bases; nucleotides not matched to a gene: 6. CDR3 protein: CASSYTSGKSSYNEQFF. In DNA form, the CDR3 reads TGTGCCAGCAGTTACACTAGCGGCAAAAGCTCCTACAATGAGCAGTTCTTC.